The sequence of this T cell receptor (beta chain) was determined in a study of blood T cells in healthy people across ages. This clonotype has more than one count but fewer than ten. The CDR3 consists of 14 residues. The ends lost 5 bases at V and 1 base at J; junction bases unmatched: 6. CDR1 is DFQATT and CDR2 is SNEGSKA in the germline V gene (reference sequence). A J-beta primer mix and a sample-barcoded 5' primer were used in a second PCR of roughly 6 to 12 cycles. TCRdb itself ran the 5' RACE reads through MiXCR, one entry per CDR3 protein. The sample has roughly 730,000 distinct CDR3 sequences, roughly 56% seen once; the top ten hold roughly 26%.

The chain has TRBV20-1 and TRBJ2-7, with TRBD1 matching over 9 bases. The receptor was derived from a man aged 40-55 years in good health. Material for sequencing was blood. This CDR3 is CSAQGQGISYEQYF. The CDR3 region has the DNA TGCAGTGCTCAGGGACAGGGTATTTCCTACGAGCAGTACTTC.